This entry concerns a single T cell receptor beta chain. Its antigen is undetermined. Deletions cut 5 bases from V and 3 bases from J, with 14 bases between. CDR3 length: 15 amino acids. Germline V gene sequence: CDR1 SGHTA, CDR2 FQGTGA. These data belong to a study of beta chain features in type 1 diabetes. On the study more broadly: There was similarity between patients and healthy donors in age, gender and cell yields. Overall study findings and caveats: Individuals with type 1 diabetes displayed fewer insertions and more deletions at VDJ junctions. Across all four CD4+ subsets, people with type 1 diabetes showed modestly shorter TCRB CDR3s.

All of the isolated RNA was reverse transcribed, so expressed TCRB transcripts were sequenced. The table came from immunoSEQ multiplex PCR; TCRdb's copy has only in-frame clones and leaves some out. This table has some 16,000 clones, around 77% appearing once. This receptor was taken from a woman in her late teens or twenties with type 1 diabetes. The chain is built from TRBV7-3 and TRBJ2-1, with D maybe TRBD2 (5 bases). The source material was stem cell memory CD4+ T cells from blood. CDR3 sequence: CASSPSGRDYNEQFF. DNA for the CDR3: TGTGCCAGCAGCCCAAGCGGAAGGGACTACAATGAGCAGTTCTTC.